This TCR beta chain was obtained from a study of neoadjuvant nivolumab and ipilimumab in lung cancer. Findings and limits, study-wide: Higher pretherapy blood TCR richness went with higher resected-tumor richness.

Profiled with immunoSEQ multiplex PCR; TCRdb holds only in-frame clones, not every one. The data hold about 6,900 clones, with 70% to 80% observed a single time. As for this clone: Its target is unknown.

Trimming stripped 1 base from V and 1 base from J, with 17 bases between. Germline assignment: CDR1 MGHRA and CDR2 YSYEKL. CDR3 length: 17 amino acids. The clonotype comes from an adult with non-small cell lung cancer. The sample here was tumor tissue, taken after neoadjuvant nivolumab, alone or with ipilimumab, at or shortly before surgery. The chain has TRBV4-1 and TRBJ2-7, with D tentatively TRBD1 (7 bases). CDR3 in amino acids: CASSQVSGGTPSYEQYF. The CDR3 DNA is TGCGCCAGCAGCCAAGTTTCAGGGGGGACACCTTCCTACGAGCAGTACTTC.